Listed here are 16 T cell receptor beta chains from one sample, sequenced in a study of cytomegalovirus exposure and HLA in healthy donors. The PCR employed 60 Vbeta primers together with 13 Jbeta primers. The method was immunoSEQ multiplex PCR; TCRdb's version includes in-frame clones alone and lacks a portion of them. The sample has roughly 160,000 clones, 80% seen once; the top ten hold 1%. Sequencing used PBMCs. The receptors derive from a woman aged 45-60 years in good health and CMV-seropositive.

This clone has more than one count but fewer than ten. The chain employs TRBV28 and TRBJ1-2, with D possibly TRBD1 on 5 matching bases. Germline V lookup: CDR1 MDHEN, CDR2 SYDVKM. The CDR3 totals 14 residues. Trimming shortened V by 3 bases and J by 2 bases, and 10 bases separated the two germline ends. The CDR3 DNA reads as TGTGCCAGCAGTTTCACGACAGAGAACTATGGCTACACCTTC. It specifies CASSFTTENYGYTF.

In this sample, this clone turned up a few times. Here the CDR3 reads CASSQDWAGQGQSGELFF. The CDR3 bases are TGCGCCAGCAGCCAAGATTGGGCCGGACAGGGACAGTCCGGGGAGCTGTTTTTT. The chain combines TRBV4-3 with TRBJ2-2, with TRBD1 matching over 8 bases. Trimming took 0 bases from V and 6 from J; bases not matched to a gene: 12. Germline V gives CDR1 LGHNA, CDR2 YSLEER. CDR3 length: 18 residues.

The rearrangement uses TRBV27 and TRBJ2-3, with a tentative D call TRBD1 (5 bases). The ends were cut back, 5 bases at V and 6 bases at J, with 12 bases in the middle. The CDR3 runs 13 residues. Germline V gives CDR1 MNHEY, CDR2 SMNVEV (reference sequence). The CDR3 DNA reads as TGTGCCAGCAGTACAACATACAGGGATACGCAGTATTTT. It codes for CASSTTYRDTQYF.

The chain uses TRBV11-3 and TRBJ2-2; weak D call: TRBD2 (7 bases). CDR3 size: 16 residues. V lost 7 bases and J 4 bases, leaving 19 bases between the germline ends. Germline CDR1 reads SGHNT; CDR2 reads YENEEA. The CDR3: CASTGGGGARTGELFF. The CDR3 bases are TGTGCCAGCACCGGAGGAGGGGGGGCCCGCACCGGGGAGCTGTTTTTT.

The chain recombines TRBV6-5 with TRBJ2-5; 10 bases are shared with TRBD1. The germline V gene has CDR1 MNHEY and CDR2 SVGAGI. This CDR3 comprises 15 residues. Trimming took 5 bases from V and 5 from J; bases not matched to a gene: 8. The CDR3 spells CASSPDRGLSETQYF. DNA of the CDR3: TGTGCCAGCAGTCCCGACAGGGGGCTCAGCGAGACCCAGTACTTC.

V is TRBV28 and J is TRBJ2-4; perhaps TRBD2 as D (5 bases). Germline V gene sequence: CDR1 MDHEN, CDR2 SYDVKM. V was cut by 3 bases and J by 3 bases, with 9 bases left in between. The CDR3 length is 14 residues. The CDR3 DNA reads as TGTGCCAGCAGTTTTTCGGAGGTCAAAAACATTCAGTACTTC. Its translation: CASSFSEVKNIQYF.

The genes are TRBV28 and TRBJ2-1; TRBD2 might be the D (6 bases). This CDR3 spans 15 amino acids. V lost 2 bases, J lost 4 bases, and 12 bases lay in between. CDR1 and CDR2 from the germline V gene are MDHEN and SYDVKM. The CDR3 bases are TGTGCCAGCAGTTTAGCCCGGAGGGGATACAATGAGCAGTTCTTC. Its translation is CASSLARRGYNEQFF.

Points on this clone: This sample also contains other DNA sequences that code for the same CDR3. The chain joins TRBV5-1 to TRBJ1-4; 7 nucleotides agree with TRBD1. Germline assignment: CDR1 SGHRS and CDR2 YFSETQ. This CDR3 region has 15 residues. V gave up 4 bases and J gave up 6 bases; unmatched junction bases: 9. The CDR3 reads CASSTSLTGHEKLFF. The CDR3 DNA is TGCGCCAGCAGCACCTCTTTGACAGGGCATGAAAAACTGTTTTTT.

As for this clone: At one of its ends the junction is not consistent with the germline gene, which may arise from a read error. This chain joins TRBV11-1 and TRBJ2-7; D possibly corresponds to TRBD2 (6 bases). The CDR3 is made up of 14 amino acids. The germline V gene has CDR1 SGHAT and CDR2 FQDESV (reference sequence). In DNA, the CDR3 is TGTGCCAGCAACTTAGGTGGGGAGGCGAACGAGCAGTACTTC. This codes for CASNLGGEANEQYF. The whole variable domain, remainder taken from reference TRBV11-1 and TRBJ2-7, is EAEVAQSPRYKITEKSQAVAFWCDPISGHATLYWYRQILGQGPELLVQFQDESVVDDSQLPKDRFSAERLKGVDSTLKIQPAELGDSAMYLCASNLGGEANEQYFGPGTRLTVT.

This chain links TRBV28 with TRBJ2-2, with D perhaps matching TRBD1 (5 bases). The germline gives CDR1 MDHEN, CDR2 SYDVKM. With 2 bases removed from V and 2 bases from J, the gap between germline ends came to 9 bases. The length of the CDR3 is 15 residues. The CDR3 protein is CASSLIGANTGELFF. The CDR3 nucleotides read TGTGCCAGCAGTTTAATAGGGGCCAACACCGGGGAGCTGTTTTTT.

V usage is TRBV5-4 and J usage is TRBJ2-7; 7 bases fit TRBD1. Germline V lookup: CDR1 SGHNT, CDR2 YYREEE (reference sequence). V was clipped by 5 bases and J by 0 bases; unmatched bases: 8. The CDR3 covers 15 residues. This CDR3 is CASRQGQASSYEQYF. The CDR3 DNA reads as TGTGCCAGCAGACAAGGACAGGCGAGCTCCTACGAGCAGTACTTC.

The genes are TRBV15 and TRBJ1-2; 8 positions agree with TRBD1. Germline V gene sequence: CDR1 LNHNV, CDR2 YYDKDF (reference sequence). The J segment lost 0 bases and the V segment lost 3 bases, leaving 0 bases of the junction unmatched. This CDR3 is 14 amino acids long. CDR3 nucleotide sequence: TGTGCCACCAGCAGGGACAGGGCTAACTATGGCTACACCTTC. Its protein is CATSRDRANYGYTF.

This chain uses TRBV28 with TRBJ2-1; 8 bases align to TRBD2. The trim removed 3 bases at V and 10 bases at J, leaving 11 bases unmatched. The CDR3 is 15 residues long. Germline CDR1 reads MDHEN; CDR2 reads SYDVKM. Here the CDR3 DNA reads TGTGCCAGCAGTTTGTCTCGCGGGACTAGGAACGAGCAGTTCTTC. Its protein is CASSLSRGTRNEQFF. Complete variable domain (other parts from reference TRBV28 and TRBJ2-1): DVKVTQSSRYLVKRTGEKVFLECVQDMDHENMFWYRQDPGLGLRLIYFSYDVKMKEKGDIPEGYSVSREKKERFSLILESASTNQTSMYLCASSLSRGTRNEQFFGPGTRLTVL.

CDR3 bases: TGTGCCAGCAGCTTAGACTATGGGGCCGCCTCCTACGAGCAGTACTTC. It yields the protein CASSLDYGAASYEQYF. The chain is built from TRBV7-8 and TRBJ2-7, with D perhaps TRBD1 (5 bases). Trimming cost V 1 base and J 0 bases, with 13 bases left between them. This CDR3 region has 16 residues. Germline V lookup: CDR1 SGHVS, CDR2 FQNEAQ.

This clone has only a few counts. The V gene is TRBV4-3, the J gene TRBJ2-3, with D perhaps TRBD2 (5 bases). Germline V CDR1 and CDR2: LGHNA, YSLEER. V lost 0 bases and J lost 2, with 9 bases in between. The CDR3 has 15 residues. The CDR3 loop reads CASSQEERNTDTQYF. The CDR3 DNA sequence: TGCGCCAGCAGCCAAGAGGAGCGGAACACAGATACGCAGTATTTT.

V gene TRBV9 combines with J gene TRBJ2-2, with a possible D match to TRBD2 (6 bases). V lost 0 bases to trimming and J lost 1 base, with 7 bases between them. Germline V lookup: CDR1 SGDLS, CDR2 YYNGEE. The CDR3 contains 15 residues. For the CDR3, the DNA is TGTGCCAGCAGCGTAGCCGGGAGGAACACCGGGGAGCTGTTTTTT. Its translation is CASSVAGRNTGELFF.